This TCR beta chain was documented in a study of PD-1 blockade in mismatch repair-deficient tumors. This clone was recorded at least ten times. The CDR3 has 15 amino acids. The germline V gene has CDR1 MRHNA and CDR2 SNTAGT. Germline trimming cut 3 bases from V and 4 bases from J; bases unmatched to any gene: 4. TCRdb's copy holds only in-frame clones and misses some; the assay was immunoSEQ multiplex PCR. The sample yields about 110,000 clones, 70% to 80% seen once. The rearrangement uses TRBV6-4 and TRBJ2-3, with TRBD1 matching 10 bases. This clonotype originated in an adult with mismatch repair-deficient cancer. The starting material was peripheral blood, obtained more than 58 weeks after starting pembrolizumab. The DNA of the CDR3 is TGTGCCAGCAGTGATACGGACAGGGGGTCAGATACGCAGTATTTT. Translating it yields CASSDTDRGSDTQYF.